Presented here are 8 T cell receptor beta chains from one specimen sequenced in a study of neurological immune-mediated disorders. In TCRdb, the 5' RACE reads were re-called with MiXCR into one record per CDR3 protein. The sample contains fewer than 75,000 distinct CDR3 sequences, 4.5% of which appear only once. Sequenced input: PBMCs. Receptors were obtained from a man aged 30-40 years with multiple sclerosis.

This clonotype was recorded a few times. The gene calls are TRBV4-1 and TRBJ2-2, with D perhaps matching TRBD2 (6 bases). V was pared by 1 base and J by 8 bases, with 23 bases between. This CDR3 is built from 18 residues. Per germline, CDR1 MGHRA and CDR2 YSYEKL. In DNA form, the CDR3 reads TGCGCCAGCAGCCAAGCTGGGGACCCCGGGAGAGGCTATGGGGAGCTGTTTTTT. Amino acids: CASSQAGDPGRGYGELFF.

Many counts were recorded for this clonotype. The chain links TRBV6-5 to TRBJ1-2; perhaps TRBD1 as D (5 bases). The CDR3 has 16 residues. V lost 6 bases, J lost 4 bases, and 21 bases lay in between. From germline, CDR1 is MNHEY and CDR2 SVGAGI. CDR3 DNA sequence: TGTGCCAGCAGCCATGATTCTGGGGGGAATATCTATGGCTACACCTTC. Translating it yields CASSHDSGGNIYGYTF.

This clonotype was recorded many times. The chain recombines TRBV7-9 with TRBJ1-1; D gene uncertain. The germline V gene encodes CDR1 SEHNR and CDR2 FQNEAQ (reference sequence). The CDR3 consists of 12 residues. Trimming stripped 1 base from V and 7 bases from J, with 7 bases between. The CDR3: CASSLGRIEAFF. The CDR3 coding sequence is TGTGCCAGCAGCTTAGGCCGGATTGAAGCTTTCTTT.

This clonotype was seen repeatedly, ten times or more. The rearrangement links TRBV20-1 to TRBJ1-1; D is ambiguous. Trimming cost V 1 base and J 1 base, with 1 base left between them. The CDR3 spans 11 residues. Looked up from germline, CDR1 is DFQATT and CDR2 is SNEGSKA (reference sequence). The CDR3 loop is CSARANTEAFF. CDR3 bases: TGCAGTGCTAGAGCGAACACTGAAGCTTTCTTT.

In this sample, this clonotype turned up a few times. DNA of the CDR3: TGTGCCAGCAGCCAGTACACCCACACCGGGGAGCTGTTTTTT. It is translated as CASSQYTHTGELFF. V gene TRBV3-1 combines with J gene TRBJ2-2; D is unclear. This CDR3 has 14 residues. Looked up from germline, CDR1 is LGHDT and CDR2 is YNNKEL (reference sequence). V gave up 3 bases and J gave up 3 bases, with 8 bases separating them. The entire variable domain, with the rest obtained from reference TRBV3-1 and TRBJ2-2, is as follows: DTAVSQTPKYLVTQMGNDKSIKCEQNLGHDTMYWYKQDSKKFLKIMFSYNNKELIINETVPNRFSPKSPDKAHLNLHINSLELGDSAVYFCASSQYTHTGELFFGEGSRLTVL.

The J gene is TRBJ2-3, the V gene TRBV20-1; a weak D match, TRBD1 (6 bases). CDR1 DFQATT and CDR2 SNEGSKA come from the germline V gene (reference sequence). CDR3 length equals 13 residues. V gave up 6 bases and J gave up 4 bases, with 14 bases separating them. CDR3 protein: CSAKDSWADTQYF. CDR3 DNA: TGCAGTGCGAAGGACAGTTGGGCAGATACGCAGTATTTT.

This clonotype was counted between two and nine times. The rearrangement joins TRBV4-1 to TRBJ1-5; D is undetermined. This CDR3 is 18 amino acids long. Deletions cut 1 base from V and 0 bases from J, with 16 bases between. Germline V gives CDR1 MGHRA, CDR2 YSYEKL. Here the CDR3 reads CASSQAGRIGHSNQPQHF. The CDR3 nucleotides are TGCGCCAGCAGCCAAGCTGGTCGGATTGGCCATAGCAATCAGCCCCAGCATTTT.

This clonotype has more than one count but fewer than ten. CDR3 residues: CSARGGTVEAFF. The CDR3 DNA reads TGCAGTGCTAGAGGTGGGACAGTTGAAGCTTTCTTT. V usage is TRBV20-1 and J usage is TRBJ1-1, with TRBD1 identical over 7 bases. In germline, CDR1 is DFQATT, CDR2 SNEGSKA (reference sequence). With 1 base clipped from V and 7 bases from J, the junction kept 3 bases outside the gene matches. The CDR3 is made up of 12 amino acids.